This T cell receptor beta chain was captured in a study of human T cells and chemical hapten exposure. Study background: Patches that contained 0.01% DPC were applied to the upper back and read at 6 days.

For this clonotype: At one end, the junction sequence differs from germline, possibly due to a read error.

TCRdb reprocessed the RACE reads via MiXCR and lists one record per CDR3 protein. The data contain 35,000 or so distinct CDR3 sequences, more than 6% of them singletons. Sample time point: patch test 1, 2 weeks after DPC sensitization. Specified treatment: therapeutic diphenylcyclopropenone sensitization with weekly scalp DPC. Total RNA extraction was carried out from unfractionated whole blood. The CDR3 is 16 residues long. Germline V lookup: CDR1 SEHNR, CDR2 FQNEAQ (reference sequence). The J gene is TRBJ2-7, the V gene TRBV7-9; D gene uncertain. This TCR came from a woman younger than 45 with alopecia areata. Some clones in this sample may be carry-over from other donors' samples. The source was whole blood, collected in connection with sensitization to the hapten diphenylcyclopropenone (DPC). This chain's CDR3 is CASSLEVSGFRHEQYF. CDR3 coding DNA: TGTGCCAGTAGCTTAGAGGTTTCCGGGTTTCGGCACGAGCAGTACTTC.